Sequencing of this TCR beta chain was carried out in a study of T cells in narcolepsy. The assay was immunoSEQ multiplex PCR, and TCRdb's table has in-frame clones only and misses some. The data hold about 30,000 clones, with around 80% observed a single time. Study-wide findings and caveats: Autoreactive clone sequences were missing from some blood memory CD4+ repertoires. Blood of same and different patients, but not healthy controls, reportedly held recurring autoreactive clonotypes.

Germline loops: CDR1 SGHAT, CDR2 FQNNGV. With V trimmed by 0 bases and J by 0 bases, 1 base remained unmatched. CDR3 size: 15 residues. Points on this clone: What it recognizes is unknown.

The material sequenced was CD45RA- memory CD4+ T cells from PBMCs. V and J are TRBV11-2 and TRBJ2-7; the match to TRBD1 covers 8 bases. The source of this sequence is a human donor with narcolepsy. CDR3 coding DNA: TGTGCCAGCAGCTTAGACAGGGGGCCCTCCTACGAGCAGTACTTC. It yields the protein CASSLDRGPSYEQYF.